The clone carrying this T cell receptor (beta chain) was recorded a few times. Assay used: immunoSEQ multiplex PCR; TCRdb lists only in-frame clones, some missing. The sample contains tens of thousands of clones, roughly nine tenths of which appear only once. These data belong to a study of technical replicates of blood from a handful of donors. From germline, CDR1 is SGHTA and CDR2 FQGTGA. The V gene lost 1 base and the J gene lost 1 base, with 4 bases spanning the gap. The CDR3 consists of 14 residues. The TCR comes from a human donor in good health. Some clones in this sample may be carry-over from other donors' samples. V usage is TRBV7-3 and J usage is TRBJ2-2, with D unresolved. Sequencing was done on a sample of PBMCs. CDR3 bases: TGTGCCAGCAGCTTAATTCAGAACACCGGGGAGCTGTTTTTT. Residues: CASSLIQNTGELFF. The complete variable domain, with remaining parts taken from reference TRBV7-3 and TRBJ2-2, reads GAGVSQTPSNKVTEKGKYVELRCDPISGHTALYWYRQSLGQGPEFLIYFQGTGAADDSGLPNDRFFAVRPEGSVSTLKIQRTERGDSAVYLCASSLIQNTGELFFGEGSRLTVL.